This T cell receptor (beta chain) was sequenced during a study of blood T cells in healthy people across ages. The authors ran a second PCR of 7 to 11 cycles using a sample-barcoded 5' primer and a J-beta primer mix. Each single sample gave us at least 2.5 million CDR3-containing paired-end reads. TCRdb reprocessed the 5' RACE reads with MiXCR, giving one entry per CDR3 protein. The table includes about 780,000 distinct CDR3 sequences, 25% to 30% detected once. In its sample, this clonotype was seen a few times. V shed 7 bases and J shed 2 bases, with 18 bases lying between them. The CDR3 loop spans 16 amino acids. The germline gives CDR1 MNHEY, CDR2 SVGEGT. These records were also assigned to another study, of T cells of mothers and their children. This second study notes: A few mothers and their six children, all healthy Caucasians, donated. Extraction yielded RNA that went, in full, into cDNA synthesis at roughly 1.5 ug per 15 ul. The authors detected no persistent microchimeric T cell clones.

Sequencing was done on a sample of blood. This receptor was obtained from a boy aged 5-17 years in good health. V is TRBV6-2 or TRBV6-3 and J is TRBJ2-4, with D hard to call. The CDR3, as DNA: TGTGCCAGCACCCGTTTTTCCTCCCGGTCCAAAAACATTCAGTACTTC. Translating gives CASTRFSSRSKNIQYF.